One sample yielded the 4 T cell receptor beta chains listed below, sequenced in a study of T-cell reconstitution after alpha-beta-depleted transplantation in children. During its preparation, the TCRbeta library received unique molecular identifiers. TCRdb reanalysed the PCR reads using MiXCR and keeps one entry per CDR3 protein. The data hold about 500,000 distinct CDR3 sequences, with 30% to 35% observed a single time. The sequencing used PBMCs from the stem cell graft donor, collected from the stem cell graft. These receptors were taken from a human donor who donated a stem cell graft to a child with aplastic anemia.

The V and J genes are TRBV20-1 and TRBJ1-1; 9 bases line up with TRBD1. CDR1 DFQATT and CDR2 SNEGSKA come from the germline V gene (reference sequence). The CDR3 covers 11 residues. The ends lost 4 bases at V and 6 bases at J; junction bases unmatched: 0. CDR3 bases: TGCAGTGCTAACAGGGGGCCTGAAGCTTTCTTT. This translates into CSANRGPEAFF.

The chain is built from TRBV20-1 and TRBJ2-6; D gene ambiguous. Per the germline V gene, CDR1 is DFQATT and CDR2 is SNEGSKA (reference sequence). This CDR3 contains 15 residues. Trimming stripped 5 bases from V and 0 bases from J, with 11 bases between. The CDR3 reads CSAPGPFSGANVLTF. Here the CDR3 DNA reads TGCAGTGCTCCCGGGCCGTTCTCTGGGGCCAACGTCCTGACTTTC.

The chain is built from TRBV10-2 and TRBJ1-1; perhaps TRBD1 as D (5 bases). V lost 0 bases, J lost 5 bases, and 7 bases lay in between. Germline assignment: CDR1 WSHSY and CDR2 SAAADI. The CDR3 covers 13 residues. CDR3 amino acids: CASSESRGTEAFF. CDR3 in DNA: TGCGCCAGCAGTGAGTCGCGGGGGACTGAAGCTTTCTTT.

The chain combines TRBV15 with TRBJ2-7; the match to TRBD1 covers 8 bases. CDR3 length: 13 amino acids. The V gene end was trimmed by 4 bases and the J gene end by 4 bases; junction bases not matched to a gene: 3. Germline CDR1 LNHNV, CDR2 YYDKDF (reference sequence). CDR3 nucleotides: TGTGCCACCAGCATAGACAGGGGATACGAGCAGTACGTC. Translation: CATSIDRGYEQYV.